The 5 T cell receptor beta chains in this list originate from one sample, sequenced in a study of blood T cell repertoires in COVID-19. Produced via immunoSEQ multiplex PCR; TCRdb's table is partial and in-frame only. The table lists some 300,000 clones, around 88% of them singletons. The sample consisted of peripheral blood. The receptor set was obtained from a woman in her 70s with COVID-19, enrolled during active disease.

The rearrangement links TRBV3-1 (or the pseudogene TRBV3-2) to TRBJ1-4, with 9 bases lining up with TRBD1. This CDR3 is built from 16 residues. Trimming took 3 bases from V and 9 from J; bases not matched to a gene: 11. Looked up from germline, CDR1 is LGHDT and CDR2 is YNNKEL (reference sequence). The CDR3 is CASSQDRGAMIKKLFF. In DNA form, the CDR3 reads TGTGCCAGCAGCCAGGACAGGGGCGCCATGATAAAAAAACTGTTTTTT.

The chain recombines TRBV11-3 with TRBJ2-7; perhaps TRBD1 as D (6 bases). Looked up from germline, CDR1 is SGHNT and CDR2 is YENEEA. Trimming left V 2 bases short and J 5 bases short, with 13 bases between. The CDR3 covers 14 residues. Written as DNA, the CDR3 is TGTGCCAGCAGCTTATGGGCAGGGGATGACGAGCAGTACTTC. This gives the protein CASSLWAGDDEQYF.

The chain employs TRBV7-2 and TRBJ2-5, with D possibly TRBD1 on 6 matching bases. CDR3 length: 15 residues. V lost 0 bases and J 5 bases, leaving 13 bases between the germline ends. Germline values: CDR1 SGHTA, CDR2 FQGNSA. CDR3 protein: CASSLAPGDWETQYF. CDR3 DNA: TGTGCCAGCAGCTTAGCACCAGGGGATTGGGAGACCCAGTACTTC.

The rearrangement joins TRBV5-1 to TRBJ1-2; TRBD1 might be the D (6 bases). This CDR3 spans 14 amino acids. CDR1 is SGHRS, CDR2 YFSETQ, per germline. Trimming pared 1 base from V and 2 bases from J, leaving 9 bases between. The CDR3 loop reads CASSLPDRNYGYTF. CDR3 bases: TGCGCCAGCAGCTTGCCCGACAGGAACTATGGCTACACCTTC.

This chain connects TRBV6-5 to TRBJ2-7; a weak D match, TRBD2 (5 bases). The CDR3 spans 15 residues. In germline, CDR1 is MNHEY, CDR2 SVGAGI. Trimming removed 6 bases from V and 2 bases from J, with 17 bases in between. CDR3 coding DNA: TGTGCCAGCAGCCCCGACGGGAACCCGCCCTACGAGCAGTACTTC. Translating it yields CASSPDGNPPYEQYF.